Listed below are T cell receptor beta chains from one sample, sequenced in a study of molecular identifiers for immune sequencing clone quantification. TCRdb ran MiXCR on the PCR reads and lists one entry per CDR3 protein. The table has 600,000 to 650,000 distinct CDR3 sequences, about 20% seen once. Sequencing was carried out using naive CD8+ T cells from blood, with Jurkat cell RNA spiked in. The receptors were gathered from a human donor in good health. Some libraries in this study had Jurkat cell RNA spiked in. Both conserved end residues are part of each CDR3. D genes are given only for firm matches. Expanded clones are given a class, and other clones once, few, many or no size at all.

clone size	V gene	D gene	J gene	CDR3 protein	CDR3 DNA
few	TRBV6-1	.	TRBJ2-7	CASSEAPLATGEQYF	TGTGCCAGCAGTGAAGCGCCCCTGGCCACAGGGGAGCAGTACTTC
.	TRBV28	TRBD2	TRBJ2-3	CASRRTSGRTDTQYF	TGTGCCAGCAGACGGACTAGCGGAAGGACAGATACGCAGTATTTT
many	TRBV9	.	TRBJ2-3	CASSGPGSDTQYF	TGTGCCAGCAGCGGACCGGGATCAGATACGCAGTATTTT
many	TRBV7-2	.	TRBJ2-3	CASSLDLGADTQYF	TGTGCCAGCAGCTTAGATCTAGGGGCAGATACGCAGTATTTT
.	TRBV5-1	.	TRBJ2-7	CACSPSGGSYEQYF	TGCGCCTGCAGCCCATCCGGGGGTTCCTACGAGCAGTACTTC
.	TRBV7-9	.	TRBJ2-7	CASSLDEGVGYEQCF	TGTGCCAGCAGCTTAGACGAGGGTGTAGGCTACGAGCAGTGCTTC
many	TRBV13	TRBD1	TRBJ1-1	CASSFYGQAPNTEAFF	TGTGCCAGCAGTTTCTACGGACAGGCGCCGAACACTGAAGCTTTCTTT
many	TRBV6-2/TRBV6-3	.	TRBJ2-3	CASEGRNTQYF	TGTGCCAGCGAGGGCCGTAATACGCAGTATTTT
many	TRBV28	.	TRBJ1-1	CASSFDTRGGAFF	TGTGCCAGCAGTTTTGACACGCGCGGGGGGGCTTTCTTT
many	TRBV4-1	TRBD1	TRBJ1-2	CASSPEDREPNYGYTF	TGCGCCAGCAGCCCCGAAGACAGGGAGCCTAACTATGGCTACACCTTC
few	TRBV20-1	TRBD2	TRBJ2-1	CSADEREGSIRNEQFF	TGCAGTGCTGATGAGCGGGAAGGGTCGATAAGGAATGAGCAGTTCTTC
many	TRBV7-9	.	TRBJ2-5	CASRLGIVQETQYF	TGTGCCAGCAGACTGGGCATAGTCCAAGAGACCCAGTACTTC
many	TRBV28	TRBD1	TRBJ2-5	CASSIGGGQETQYF	TGTGCCAGTAGTATAGGGGGCGGCCAAGAGACCCAGTACTTC
many	TRBV30	.	TRBJ1-5	CAWSVQGGQPQHF	TGTGCCTGGAGTGTACAGGGTGGACAGCCCCAGCATTTT
many	TRBV19	.	TRBJ1-1	CASNPPGATEAFF	TGTGCCAGTAACCCTCCCGGGGCGACTGAAGCTTTCTTT
many	TRBV28	.	TRBJ2-7	CASSTPREPRREYF	TGTGCCAGCAGTACCCCCCGGGAGCCTCGGCGGGAGTACTTC
many	TRBV4-2	TRBD2	TRBJ2-4	CASSARPSGPPERNIQYF	TGTGCCAGCAGCGCCCGACCTAGCGGGCCACCCGAGAGAAACATTCAGTACTTC
many	TRBV20-1	.	TRBJ1-1	CATQGRGNTEAFF	TGCGCAACTCAGGGGAGGGGGAACACTGAAGCTTTCTTT
many	TRBV11-1	TRBD1	TRBJ2-6	CASSLGTGLSGANVLTF	TGTGCCAGCAGCTTGGGGACAGGTCTCTCTGGGGCCAACGTCCTGACTTTC
.	TRBV7-2	.	TRBJ1-2	CASSLARGGVSNYGYTF	TGTGCCAGCAGCTTAGCGCGGGGAGGGGTTTCTAACTATGGCTACACCTTC
many	TRBV5-5	TRBD2	TRBJ2-3	CASSGQFHTTSGGASDTQYF	TGTGCCAGCAGCGGCCAGTTCCACACTACTAGCGGGGGGGCCTCAGATACGCAGTATTTT
many	TRBV6-5	.	TRBJ2-1	CASSTGPNEQFF	TGTGCCAGCAGTACCGGGCCGAATGAGCAGTTCTTC
few	TRBV29-1	.	TRBJ1-2	CSVEVGRVDYGYTF	TGCAGCGTTGAAGTGGGCAGGGTCGACTATGGCTACACCTTC
.	TRBV27	TRBD2	TRBJ2-1	CASSATSGSDDEQFF	TGTGCCAGCAGTGCGACTAGCGGGAGTGACGATGAGCAGTTCTTC
.	TRBV9	.	TRBJ1-1	CASSVASTENTEAFF	TGTGCCAGCAGCGTAGCTTCGACCGAGAACACTGAAGCTTTCTTT
many	TRBV6-5	TRBD1	TRBJ2-7	CASSYGTGMSNEQYF	TGTGCCAGCAGTTACGGGACAGGGATGAGCAACGAGCAGTACTTC
many	TRBV5-1	TRBD1	TRBJ2-3	CASSTDRTPGTDTQYF	TGCGCCAGCAGCACGGACAGGACCCCTGGCACAGATACGCAGTATTTT
few	TRBV7-6	.	TRBJ2-7	CASSLEEGVSYEQYF	TGTGCCAGCAGCTTAGAGGAAGGGGTCTCCTACGAGCAGTACTTC
many	TRBV12-5	.	TRBJ2-1	CASGLGVGSDEQFF	TGTGCTAGTGGTTTGGGGGTAGGATCGGATGAGCAGTTCTTC
few	TRBV5-6	TRBD2	TRBJ2-5	CASSLSSGRFGQETQYF	TGTGCCAGCAGCTTGAGTAGCGGGAGGTTTGGGCAAGAGACCCAGTACTTC
many	TRBV4-3	.	TRBJ2-3	CASRASLVGSDTQYF	TGCGCCAGCAGGGCTAGCTTGGTTGGGTCAGATACGCAGTATTTT
few	TRBV6-5	TRBD1	TRBJ2-1	CASSTGQGPYNEQFF	TGTGCCAGCAGCACGGGACAGGGACCTTACAATGAGCAGTTCTTC
many	TRBV9	.	TRBJ2-5	CASSPPDGQETQYF	TGTGCCAGCAGCCCCCCCGACGGCCAAGAGACCCAGTACTTC
many	TRBV5-1	.	TRBJ2-7	CASSLENPGDEQYF	TGCGCCAGCAGCTTGGAGAACCCGGGAGACGAGCAGTACTTC
many	TRBV6-5	TRBD2	TRBJ2-3	CASGGVPGGTDTQYF	TGTGCCAGCGGGGGGGTCCCCGGGGGCACAGATACGCAGTATTTT
many	TRBV6-5	.	TRBJ1-1	CASSYSATNTEAFF	TGTGCCAGCAGTTACTCGGCCACGAACACTGAAGCTTTCTTT
.	TRBV29-1	.	TRBJ2-3	CSVEDQIGLSRGTDTQYF	TGCAGCGTTGAAGATCAGATCGGCCTCTCTAGAGGCACAGATACGCAGTATTTT
once	TRBV6-5	.	TRBJ2-3	CASSYDVGTDTQYF	TGTGCCAGCAGTTATGATGTGGGCACAGATACGCAGTATTTT
many	TRBV16	.	TRBJ1-1	CASSQVASGRTEAFF	TGTGCCAGCAGCCAAGTGGCGTCAGGGCGAACTGAAGCTTTCTTT
many	TRBV19	.	TRBJ2-7	CASSPTQGPSYEQYF	TGTGCCAGTAGTCCCACCCAGGGGCCTTCCTACGAGCAGTACTTC
many	TRBV5-4	.	TRBJ2-2	CASSLGPAEELFF	TGTGCCAGCAGCTTGGGGCCCGCTGAAGAGCTGTTTTTT
few	TRBV4-2	TRBD1	TRBJ1-5	CASSQEGTGQGNQPQHF	TGTGCCAGCAGCCAGGAGGGGACAGGCCAGGGCAATCAGCCCCAGCATTTT
many	TRBV5-6	TRBD2	TRBJ2-3	CASRFERGPSTDTQYF	TGTGCCAGCCGATTCGAGCGGGGTCCTAGCACAGATACGCAGTATTTT
many	TRBV4-3	.	TRBJ2-7	CASSPEVVRLQLSYEQYF	TGCGCCAGCAGCCCGGAGGTCGTCCGCCTCCAACTCTCCTACGAGCAGTACTTC
.	TRBV5-8	.	TRBJ2-1	CASSFSDRTGNFF	TGTGCCAGCAGCTTCTCAGACAGGACGGGGAACTTCTTC
many	TRBV4-2	.	TRBJ1-5	CASSQVGASNQPQHF	TGTGCCAGCAGCCAAGTGGGGGCTAGCAATCAGCCCCAGCATTTT
many	TRBV30	.	TRBJ2-1	CAWSVPSNEQFF	TGTGCCTGGAGTGTACCCAGCAATGAGCAGTTCTTC
few	TRBV16	.	TRBJ2-3	CASSQWPTRRSTDTQYF	TGTGCCAGCAGCCAATGGCCGACCAGACGGAGCACAGATACGCAGTATTTT
many	TRBV9	.	TRBJ2-6	CASGDTRMISGANVLTF	TGTGCCAGCGGGGACACGCGAATGATCTCTGGGGCCAACGTCCTGACTTTC
few	TRBV11-2	TRBD2	TRBJ2-3	CASSALASGGAWDTQYF	TGTGCCAGCAGCGCATTAGCTAGCGGGGGGGCTTGGGATACGCAGTATTTT
many	TRBV11-2	TRBD1	TRBJ2-5	CASSLVVRGSQETQYF	TGTGCCAGCAGCTTAGTAGTCAGGGGGTCACAAGAGACCCAGTACTTC
many	TRBV5-4	.	TRBJ2-6	CASSGQQVGANVLTF	TGTGCCAGCAGCGGTCAACAGGTTGGGGCCAACGTCCTGACTTTC
.	TRBV3-2	.	TRBJ2-7	CASSQDGGQGLYEQYF	TGTGCCAGCAGCCAAGATGGGGGCCAGGGACTCTACGAGCAGTACTTC